Given below is one TCR beta chain in context. Its antigen is unknown. The PCR was carried out with 60 Vbeta primers and 13 Jbeta primers. Clones were sequenced by immunoSEQ multiplex PCR, and TCRdb holds only the in-frame ones, with some missing. Here the sample spans around 58,000 clones, 55% to 85% being singletons. This entry belongs to a study of cytomegalovirus exposure and HLA in healthy donors. Overall study findings and caveats: In a later analysis, most CMV-associated TCR beta chains appeared HLA-restricted. Most sequenced TCRs were rare (though some public TCRs occurred in many donors).

Trimming shortened V by 5 bases and J by 6 bases, and 18 bases separated the two germline ends. The CDR3 has 15 residues. The V gene's germline CDR1 is SNHLY and CDR2 FYNNEI. Sequenced input: PBMCs. V and J are TRBV2 and TRBJ2-3; a weak D match, TRBD2 (5 bases). The source is a man aged 35-49 years in good health and CMV-seropositive. CDR3 protein: CASSSHRDRYDTQYF. The CDR3 DNA sequence: TGTGCCAGCAGTTCACACCGGGATAGGTATGATACGCAGTATTTT.